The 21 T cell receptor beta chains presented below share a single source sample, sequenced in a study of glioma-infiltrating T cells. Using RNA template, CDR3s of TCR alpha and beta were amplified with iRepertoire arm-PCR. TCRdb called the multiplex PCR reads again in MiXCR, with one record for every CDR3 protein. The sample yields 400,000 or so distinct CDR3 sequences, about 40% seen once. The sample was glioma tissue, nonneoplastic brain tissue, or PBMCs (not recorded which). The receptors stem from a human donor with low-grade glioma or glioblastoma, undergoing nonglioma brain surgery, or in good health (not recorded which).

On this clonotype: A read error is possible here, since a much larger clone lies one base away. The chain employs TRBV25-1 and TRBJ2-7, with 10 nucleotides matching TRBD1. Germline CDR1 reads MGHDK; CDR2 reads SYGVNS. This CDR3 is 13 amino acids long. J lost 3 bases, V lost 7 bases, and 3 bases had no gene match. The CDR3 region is CASTGTGDYEQYF. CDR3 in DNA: TGTGCCAGCACTGGGACAGGGGACTACGAGCAGTACTTC.

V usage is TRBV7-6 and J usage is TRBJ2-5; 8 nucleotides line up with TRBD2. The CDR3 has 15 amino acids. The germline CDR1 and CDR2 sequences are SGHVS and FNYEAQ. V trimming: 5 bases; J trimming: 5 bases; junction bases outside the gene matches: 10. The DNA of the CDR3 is TGTGCCAGCAGCCAAGCCGGGACTAGTGGCGAGACCCAGTACTTC. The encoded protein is CASSQAGTSGETQYF.

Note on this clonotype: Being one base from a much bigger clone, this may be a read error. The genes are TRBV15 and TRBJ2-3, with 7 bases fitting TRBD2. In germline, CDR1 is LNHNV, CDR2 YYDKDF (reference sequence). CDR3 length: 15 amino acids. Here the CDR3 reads CTTSRTRVSTDTQYF. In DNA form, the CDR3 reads TGTACCACCAGCAGGACTAGGGTTAGCACAGATACGCAGTATTTT.

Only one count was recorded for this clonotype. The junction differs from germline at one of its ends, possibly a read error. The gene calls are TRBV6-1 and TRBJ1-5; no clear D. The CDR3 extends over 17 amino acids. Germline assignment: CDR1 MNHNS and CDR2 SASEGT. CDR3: CACSPRIGQLLGQPQHF. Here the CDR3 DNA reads TGTGCCTGCAGCCCCCGAATCGGGCAGCTTCTAGGTCAGCCCCAGCATTTT.

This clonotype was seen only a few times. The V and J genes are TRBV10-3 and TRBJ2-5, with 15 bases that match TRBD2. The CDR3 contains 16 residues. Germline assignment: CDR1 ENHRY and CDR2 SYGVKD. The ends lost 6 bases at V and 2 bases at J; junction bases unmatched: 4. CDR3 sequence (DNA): TGTGCCATCAGCGGGGGACTAGCGGGAGGACAAGAGACCCAGTACTTC. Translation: CAISGGLAGGQETQYF.

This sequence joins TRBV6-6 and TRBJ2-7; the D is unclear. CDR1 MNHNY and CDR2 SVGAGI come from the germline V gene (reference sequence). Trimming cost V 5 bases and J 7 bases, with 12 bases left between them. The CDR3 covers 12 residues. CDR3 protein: CASSTEGWEQYF. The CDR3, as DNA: TGTGCCAGCAGTACGGAAGGTTGGGAGCAGTACTTC.

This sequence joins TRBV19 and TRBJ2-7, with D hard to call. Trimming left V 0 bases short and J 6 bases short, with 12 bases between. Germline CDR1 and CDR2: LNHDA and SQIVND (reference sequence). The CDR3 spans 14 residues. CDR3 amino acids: CASSIEYSLGEQYF. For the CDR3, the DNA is TGTGCCAGTAGTATAGAATACAGTTTGGGCGAGCAGTACTTC.

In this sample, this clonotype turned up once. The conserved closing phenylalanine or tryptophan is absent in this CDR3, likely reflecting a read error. This chain's CDR3 is CASRGQGCNEQFS. The CDR3 DNA reads TGTGCCAGCAGGGGACAGGGTTGCAATGAGCAGTTCTCC. The rearrangement links TRBV28 to TRBJ2-1; TRBD1 matches at 9 bases. There are 13 residues in the CDR3. V gave up 6 bases and J gave up 6 bases; unmatched junction bases: 3. Germline V gene data show CDR1 as MDHEN and CDR2 as SYDVKM.

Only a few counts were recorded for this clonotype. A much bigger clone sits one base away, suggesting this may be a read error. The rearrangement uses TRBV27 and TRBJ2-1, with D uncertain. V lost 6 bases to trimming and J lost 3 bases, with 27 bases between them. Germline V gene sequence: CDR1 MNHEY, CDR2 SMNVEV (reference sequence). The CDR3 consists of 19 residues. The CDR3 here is CASSPDHTLWKSDYNEQFF. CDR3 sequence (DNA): TGTGCCAGCAGCCCCGACCACACCCTTTGGAAAAGTGACTACAATGAGCAGTTCTTC.

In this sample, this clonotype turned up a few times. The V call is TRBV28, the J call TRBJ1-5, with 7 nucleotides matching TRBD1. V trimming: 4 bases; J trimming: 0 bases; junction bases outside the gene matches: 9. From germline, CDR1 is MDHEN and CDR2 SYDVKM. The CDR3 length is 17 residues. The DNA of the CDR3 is TGTGCCAGCAGTTCCCAGGGGGGCCCGGTTAGCAATCAGCCCCAGCATTTT. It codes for CASSSQGGPVSNQPQHF.

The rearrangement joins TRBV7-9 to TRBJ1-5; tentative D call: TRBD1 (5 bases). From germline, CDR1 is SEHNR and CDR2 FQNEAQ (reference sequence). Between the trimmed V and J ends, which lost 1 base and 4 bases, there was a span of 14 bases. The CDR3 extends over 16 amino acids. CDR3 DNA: TGTGCCAGCAGCTTAGAACCCAGGGAAGGGAATCAGCCCCAGCATTTT. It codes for CASSLEPREGNQPQHF.

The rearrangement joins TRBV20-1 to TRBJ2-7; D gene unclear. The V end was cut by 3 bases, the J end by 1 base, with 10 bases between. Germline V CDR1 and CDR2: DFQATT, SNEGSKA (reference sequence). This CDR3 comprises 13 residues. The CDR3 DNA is TGCAGTGCTAGGCCGCCTGGGTCCTACGAGCAGTACTTC. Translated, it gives CSARPPGSYEQYF.

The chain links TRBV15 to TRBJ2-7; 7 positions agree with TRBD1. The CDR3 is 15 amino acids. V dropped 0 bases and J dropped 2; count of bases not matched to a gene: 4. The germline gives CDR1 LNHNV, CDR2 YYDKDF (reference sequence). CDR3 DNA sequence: TGTGCCACCAGCAGAGATCCGGGACAGACCTACGAGCAGTACTTC. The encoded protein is CATSRDPGQTYEQYF. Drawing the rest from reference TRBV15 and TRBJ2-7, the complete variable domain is DAMVIQNPRYQVTQFGKPVTLSCSQTLNHNVMYWYQQKSSQAPKLLFHYYDKDFNNEADTPDNFQSRRPNTSFCFLDIRSPGLGDTAMYLCATSRDPGQTYEQYFGPGTRLTVT.

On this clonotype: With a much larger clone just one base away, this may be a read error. CDR3 nucleotides: TGTGCCAGCAGTCGACTAGCTACCTTAAGGGAGCAGTTCTTC. Translation: CASSRLATLREQFF. The chain recombines TRBV27 with TRBJ2-1; 7 bases fit TRBD2. Germline V CDR1 and CDR2: MNHEY, SMNVEV (reference sequence). This CDR3 spans 14 amino acids. Trimming removed 5 bases from V and 10 bases from J; junction bases left unmatched: 11.

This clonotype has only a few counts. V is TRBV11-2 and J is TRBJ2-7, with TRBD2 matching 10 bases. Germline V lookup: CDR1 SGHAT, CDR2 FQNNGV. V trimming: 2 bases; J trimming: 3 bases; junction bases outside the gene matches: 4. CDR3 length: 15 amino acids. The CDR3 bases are TGTGCCAGCAGCTTACTAGCGGGGGACATCTACGAGCAGTACTTC. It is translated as CASSLLAGDIYEQYF.

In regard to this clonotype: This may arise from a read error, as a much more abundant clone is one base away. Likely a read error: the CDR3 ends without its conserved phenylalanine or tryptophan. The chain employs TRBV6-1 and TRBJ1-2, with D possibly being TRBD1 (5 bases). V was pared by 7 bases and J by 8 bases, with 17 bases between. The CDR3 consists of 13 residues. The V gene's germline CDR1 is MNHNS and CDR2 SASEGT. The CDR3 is CASIPWGVEGYTL. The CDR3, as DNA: TGTGCCAGCATCCCATGGGGGGTGGAGGGCTACACCTTA.

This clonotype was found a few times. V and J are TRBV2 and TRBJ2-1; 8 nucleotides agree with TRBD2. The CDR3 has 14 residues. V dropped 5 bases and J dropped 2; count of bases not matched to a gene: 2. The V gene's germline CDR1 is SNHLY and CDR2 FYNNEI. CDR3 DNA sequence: TGTGCCAGCAGTCGGGAGGGGACCTACAATGAGCAGTTCTTC. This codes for CASSREGTYNEQFF.

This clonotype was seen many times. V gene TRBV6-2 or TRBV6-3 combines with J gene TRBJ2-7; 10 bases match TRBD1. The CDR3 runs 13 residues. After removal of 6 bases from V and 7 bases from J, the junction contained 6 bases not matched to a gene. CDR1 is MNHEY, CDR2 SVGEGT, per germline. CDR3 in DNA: TGTGCCAGCAGGTCGACAGGGGGCGGAGAGCAGTACTTC. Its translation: CASRSTGGGEQYF.

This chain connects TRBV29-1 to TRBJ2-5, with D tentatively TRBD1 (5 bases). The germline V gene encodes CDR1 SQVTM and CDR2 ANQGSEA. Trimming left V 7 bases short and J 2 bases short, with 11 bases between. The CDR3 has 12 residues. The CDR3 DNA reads TGCAGCGCTTCGACAGTTCAAGAGACCCAGTACTTC. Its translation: CSASTVQETQYF.

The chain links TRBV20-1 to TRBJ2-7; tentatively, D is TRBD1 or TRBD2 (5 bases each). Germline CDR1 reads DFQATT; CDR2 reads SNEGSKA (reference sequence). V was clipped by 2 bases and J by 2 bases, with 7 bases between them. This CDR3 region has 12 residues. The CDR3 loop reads CSARQGAYEQYF. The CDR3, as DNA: TGCAGTGCTAGACAGGGAGCCTACGAGCAGTACTTC.

This chain's CDR3 is CASSQDRGGVYGYTF. The CDR3 nucleotides read TGTGCCAGCAGCCAAGATCGAGGGGGAGTCTATGGCTACACCTTC. The gene calls are TRBV4-2 and TRBJ1-2; TRBD1 is a possible D gene (6 bases). V dropped 0 bases and J dropped 4 bases, with 12 bases sitting between them. CDR3 size: 15 residues. In germline, CDR1 is LGHNA, CDR2 YNFKEQ.